The clone carrying this T cell receptor beta chain has just a few counts. Its antigen is still unknown. The V and J ends lost 2 bases and 3 bases respectively, with 12 bases between them. The CDR3 has 15 amino acids. CDR1 and CDR2 from the germline V gene are ENHRY and SYGVKD. These data belong to a study of T-cell reconstitution after alpha-beta-depleted transplantation in children. Study-level results: Where alpha-beta T cells came from about two months after transplant was reportedly several hundred expanded graft clones. It was newly produced T cells that mostly accounted for T-cell counts and diversity one year after transplant.

For TCRbeta, the library was prepared with unique molecular identifiers. In TCRdb, the PCR reads were re-called with MiXCR into one record per CDR3 protein. The sample lists 300,000 to 400,000 distinct CDR3 sequences, roughly 17% occurring once. This specimen was PBMCs, mostly from graft donor cells, taken 360 days after TCRalphabeta/CD19-depleted stem cell transplant. The clonotype comes from a male patient between 2 and 10 years old who had a stem cell transplant for acute lymphoblastic leukemia, so the T cells may come from the graft donor. V usage is TRBV10-3 and J usage is TRBJ2-3; D is possibly TRBD1 (6 bases). CDR3 region: CAISEVRGITDTQYF. The CDR3 bases are TGTGCCATCAGTGAGGTTAGGGGGATAACAGATACGCAGTATTTT.